These 7 T cell receptor beta chains share one sample of origin, sequenced in a study of glioma-infiltrating T cells after dendritic cell vaccination. Clones were sequenced by immunoSEQ multiplex PCR, and TCRdb holds only the in-frame ones, with some missing. The profile covers 99,000 or so clones, with 75% to 90% appearing a single time and about 5.5% taken by the ten largest. Time point in this sample: after dendritic cell vaccination, including at tumor progression/relapse. The sample was blood, taken after dendritic cell vaccination. These receptor sequences come from a human donor with glioblastoma.

V usage is TRBV20-1 and J usage is TRBJ1-1; no clear D gene. The CDR3 runs 11 residues. The V end lost 3 bases, the J end lost 4 bases, and 6 bases lay between the germline ends. Germline V gene sequence: CDR1 DFQATT, CDR2 SNEGSKA (reference sequence). The chain's CDR3 is CSAREGTEAFF. In nucleotides, the CDR3 is TGCAGTGCTAGGGAGGGCACTGAAGCTTTCTTT.

There are a few counts of this clone. This sequence joins TRBV6-1 and TRBJ1-2; D is unclear. The germline gives CDR1 MNHNS, CDR2 SASEGT. Trimming stripped 3 bases from V and 4 bases from J, with 9 bases between. The CDR3 sequence is 13 residues long. The CDR3 is CASSDPVPYGYTF. The DNA for the CDR3 is TGTGCCAGCAGTGATCCGGTCCCCTATGGCTACACCTTC.

The CDR3 here is CASRGELRDDTF. CDR3 DNA sequence: TGTGCCAGCAGGGGAGAGTTGAGAGATGACACCTTC. V is TRBV2 and J is TRBJ1-2; D is ambiguous. Trimming pared 6 bases from V and 12 bases from J, leaving 17 bases between. In germline, CDR1 is SNHLY, CDR2 FYNNEI. The CDR3 length is 12 residues.

The V gene is TRBV6-1, the J gene TRBJ2-7, with TRBD2 matching over 9 bases. This CDR3 has 16 residues. CDR1 and CDR2 (germline): MNHNS, SASEGT. J gave up 3 bases and V 4 bases, and 10 bases lay outside the gene matches. The CDR3 region is CASSVQTSGQYYEQYF. CDR3 nucleotides: TGTGCCAGCAGTGTCCAGACTAGCGGACAATACTACGAGCAGTACTTC.

The chain combines TRBV25-1 with TRBJ1-1, with D uncertain. This CDR3 contains 11 residues. The V gene's germline CDR1 is MGHDK and CDR2 SYGVNS. The V end was cut by 4 bases, the J end by 5 bases, with 5 bases between. DNA for the CDR3: TGTGCCAGCAGTGCCGGGACTGAAGCTTTCTTT. Translating it yields CASSAGTEAFF.

This clone was seen only a few times. The V call is TRBV7-9, the J call TRBJ1-2; 9 bases fit TRBD1. The V gene's germline CDR1 is SEHNR and CDR2 FQNEAQ (reference sequence). CDR3 length: 15 residues. J lost 4 bases, V lost 5 bases, and 8 bases had no gene match. The CDR3 spells CASSTLQGAGYGYTF. The CDR3 DNA is TGTGCCAGCAGCACCTTACAGGGGGCGGGCTATGGCTACACCTTC.

This chain links TRBV5-4 with TRBJ1-5; D is undetermined. This CDR3 is built from 15 residues. Germline CDR1 is SGHNT and CDR2 is YYREEE (reference sequence). V lost 1 base and J 0 bases, leaving 8 bases between the germline ends. The CDR3 loop is CASSLYGYSNQPQHF. The CDR3 region has the DNA TGTGCCAGCAGCTTGTACGGGTATAGCAATCAGCCCCAGCATTTT.